This T cell receptor beta chain came from a study of OX40 agonist ivuxolimab in advanced cancers. In terms of the full investigation: The costimulatory receptor OX40 (CD134) was targeted by ivuxolimab, a fully human IgG2 agonistic monoclonal antibody. Intravenous ivuxolimab was administered to patients every 2 weeks at six dose levels: 0.01, 0.1, 0.3, 1.5, 3 and 10 mg/kg. Of the roughly 53 patients in dose escalation, about 20 had hepatocellular carcinoma, around 15 had melanoma, 9 had renal cell carcinoma and 9 had head and neck cancer. In the dose-escalation cohort, over 65% of patients were male, and the mean age was approximately 64 years, with a range of 23 to 79. Prior anti-PD-1, anti-PD-L1 or anti-CTLA-4 therapy was permitted, and 35% to 40% of dose-escalation patients had received checkpoint inhibitors. Partial responses were achieved by three dose-escalation patients, of whom one had hepatocellular carcinoma and two had cutaneous melanoma. The purpose of peripheral TCRbeta sequencing was to test whether ivuxolimab changed TCR sequence diversity and led to clonal T-cell expansion. The monotherapy dose-escalation portion (N of about 52 patients) of the phase I ivuxolimab trial is reported in the paper.

For sequencing of the TCRbeta CDR3 region, genomic DNA was extracted from the sorted cells. TCRbeta CDR3 regions were sequenced using the immunoSEQ Assay. What TCRdb holds here is the immuneACCESS table cut down to in-frame rearrangements. Part of the clones is not present; checked against another copy, under half of the missing clones reflect an unresolved V gene, and the others are unexplained. This sample comprises approximately 70,000 clones, around 94% of them detected only once. The ten largest clones add up to about a sixth of the sample. The trial excluded patients who had a history of autoimmune disease or were on systemic immunosuppression. Peripheral blood for TCR sequencing was collected from all dose cohorts at baseline, on cycle 4 day 1, and on cycle 7 day 1. Samples came from an open-label, multicenter, first-in-human phase I dose-escalation trial of ivuxolimab. The trial enrolled adults with locally advanced or metastatic head and neck squamous cell, hepatocellular, melanoma or renal cell carcinoma. Before TCR sequencing, CD4+ T cells and CD8+ T cells from peripheral blood were sorted into separate populations.

Including cysteine and phenylalanine, the CDR3 has 14 amino acids. Only the CDR3 portion is preserved as DNA: 42 bases, with reading frame beginning at the first base. Deletion took 0 bases off V and 0 bases off J, with a span of 4 bases between the germline ends. The germline V gene provides CDR1 SGHRS and CDR2 YFSETQ. What the research found in general, with its limitations: Low levels of normalized T-cell clonal expansion were also shown by some nonresponding patients. The antigen specificity of the clonally expanded peripheral T cells was not determined. After ivuxolimab, more expanded clones were found on average in CD8+ T cells than in CD4+ T cells. Clonal expansion of both CD4+ and CD8+ blood T cells was observed from baseline to week 6 at doses 0.1 to 3.0 mg/kg. In partial responders in the 0.1-3.0 mg/kg groups, normalized peripheral clonal expansion was found to be among the lowest, especially among CD8+ T cells.

About this clone: The antigen it recognizes is unknown. There are no base qualities to consult, and no much larger clone falls within one base.

The source of this sequence is an adult with an advanced solid tumor such as melanoma, head and neck, liver or kidney cancer. The sequences come from CD4+ or CD8+ T cells sorted from blood, collected in a trial of the OX40 agonist ivuxolimab. This chain joins TRBV5-1 to TRBJ1-3; the D gene cannot be named for sure. This receptor carries the CDR3 CASSLDLSGNTIYF. The DNA sequence reads TGCGCCAGCAGCTTGGACCTCTCTGGAAACACCATATATTTT.